This T cell receptor beta chain was sequenced for a study of cytomegalovirus exposure and HLA in healthy donors. In the PCR, 60 Vbeta and 13 Jbeta primers were used. Clones were sequenced by immunoSEQ multiplex PCR, and TCRdb holds only the in-frame ones, with some missing. Of almost 200,000 clones listed, around 80% are singletons. Trimming removed 5 bases from V and 6 bases from J, with 12 bases in between. This CDR3 contains 13 residues. Germline CDR1 and CDR2: MGHRA and YSYEKL. The material sequenced was PBMCs. The TCR comes from a man aged 25 to 45 in good health and CMV-seronegative. This rearrangement joins TRBV4-1 to TRBJ2-3; possibly TRBD2 for D (5 bases). The CDR3 region has the DNA TGCGCCAGCAGCAAAACTAGTTCTGATACGCAGTATTTT. This sequence encodes CASSKTSSDTQYF.